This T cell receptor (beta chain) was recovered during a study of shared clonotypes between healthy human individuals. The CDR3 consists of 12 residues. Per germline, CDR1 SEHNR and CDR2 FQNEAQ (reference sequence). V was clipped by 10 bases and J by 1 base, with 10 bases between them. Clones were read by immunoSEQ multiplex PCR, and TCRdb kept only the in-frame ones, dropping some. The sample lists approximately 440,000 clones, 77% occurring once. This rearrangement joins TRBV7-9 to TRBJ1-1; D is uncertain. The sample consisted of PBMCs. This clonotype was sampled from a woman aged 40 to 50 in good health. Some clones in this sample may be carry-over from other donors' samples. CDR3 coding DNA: TGTGCCAACAGTCTGGGGAACACTGAAGCTTTCTTT. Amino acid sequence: CANSLGNTEAFF. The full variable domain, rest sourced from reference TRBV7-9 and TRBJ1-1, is DTGVSQNPRHKITKRGQNVTFRCDPISEHNRLYWYRQTLGQGPEFLTYFQNEAQLEKSRLLSDRFSAERPKGSFSTLEIQRTEQGDSAMYLCANSLGNTEAFFGQGTRLTVV.